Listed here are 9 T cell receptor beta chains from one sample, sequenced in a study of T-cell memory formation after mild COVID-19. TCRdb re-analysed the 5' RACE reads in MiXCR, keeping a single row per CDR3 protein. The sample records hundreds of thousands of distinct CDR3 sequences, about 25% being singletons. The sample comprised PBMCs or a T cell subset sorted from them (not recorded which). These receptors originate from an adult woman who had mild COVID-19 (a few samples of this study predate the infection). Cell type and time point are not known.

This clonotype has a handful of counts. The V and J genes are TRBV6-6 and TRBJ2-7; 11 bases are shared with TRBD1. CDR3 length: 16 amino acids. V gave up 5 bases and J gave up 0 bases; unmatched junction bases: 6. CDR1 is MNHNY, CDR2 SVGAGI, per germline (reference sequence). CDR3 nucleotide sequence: TGTGCCAGCAGTCGGACAGGGGGCATGAGCTCCTACGAGCAGTACTTC. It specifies CASSRTGGMSSYEQYF.

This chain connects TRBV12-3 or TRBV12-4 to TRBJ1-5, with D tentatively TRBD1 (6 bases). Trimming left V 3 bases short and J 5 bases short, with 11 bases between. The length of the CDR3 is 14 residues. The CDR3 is CASSFGAGDQPQHF. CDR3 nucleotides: TGTGCCAGCAGTTTCGGGGCAGGGGATCAGCCCCAGCATTTT.

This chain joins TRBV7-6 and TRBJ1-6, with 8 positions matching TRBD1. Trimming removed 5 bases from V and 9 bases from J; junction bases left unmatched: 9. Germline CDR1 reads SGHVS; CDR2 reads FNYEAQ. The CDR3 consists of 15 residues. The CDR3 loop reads CASSQSGTGGSPLHF. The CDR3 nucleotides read TGTGCCAGCAGCCAGTCCGGGACAGGAGGTTCACCCCTCCACTTT.

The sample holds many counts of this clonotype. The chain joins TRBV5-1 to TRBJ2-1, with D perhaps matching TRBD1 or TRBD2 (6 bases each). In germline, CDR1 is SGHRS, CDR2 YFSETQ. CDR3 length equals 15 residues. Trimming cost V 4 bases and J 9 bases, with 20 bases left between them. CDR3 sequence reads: CASSPLWGAEGEQFF. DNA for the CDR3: TGCGCCAGCAGCCCCCTCTGGGGGGCCGAGGGTGAGCAGTTCTTC.

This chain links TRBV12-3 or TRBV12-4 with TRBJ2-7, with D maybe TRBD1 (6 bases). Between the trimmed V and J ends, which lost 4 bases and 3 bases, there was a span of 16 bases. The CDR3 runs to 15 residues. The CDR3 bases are TGTGCCAGCAGTTCCCCAGCGACAGGTAGCTACGAGCAGTACTTC. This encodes CASSSPATGSYEQYF.

The CDR3, as DNA: TGTGCCAGCAGCTTAACAGAGTCACTAACTAATGAAAAACTGTTTTTT. Residues: CASSLTESLTNEKLFF. The chain has TRBV7-9 and TRBJ1-4; no clear D. Germline CDR1 reads SEHNR; CDR2 reads FQNEAQ (reference sequence). The CDR3 sequence is 16 residues long. Between the trimmed V and J ends, which lost 2 bases and 1 base, there was a span of 11 bases.

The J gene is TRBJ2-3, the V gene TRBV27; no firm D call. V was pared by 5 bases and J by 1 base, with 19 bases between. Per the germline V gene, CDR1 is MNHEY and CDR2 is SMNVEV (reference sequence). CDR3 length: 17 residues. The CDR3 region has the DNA TGTGCCAGCAGTAGGAACCCTCGCGTATGGGGCACAGATACGCAGTATTTT. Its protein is CASSRNPRVWGTDTQYF.

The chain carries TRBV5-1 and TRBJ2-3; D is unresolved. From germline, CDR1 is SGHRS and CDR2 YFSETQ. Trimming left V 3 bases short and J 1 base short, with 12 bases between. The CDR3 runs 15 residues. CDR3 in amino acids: CASSYDSEGTDTQYF. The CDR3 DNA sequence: TGCGCCAGCAGCTACGATTCCGAGGGCACAGATACGCAGTATTTT. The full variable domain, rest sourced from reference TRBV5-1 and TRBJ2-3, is KAGVTQTPRYLIKTRGQQVTLSCSPISGHRSVSWYQQTPGQGLQFLFEYFSETQRNKGNFPGRFSGRQFSNSRSEMNVSTLELGDSALYLCASSYDSEGTDTQYFGPGTRLTVL.

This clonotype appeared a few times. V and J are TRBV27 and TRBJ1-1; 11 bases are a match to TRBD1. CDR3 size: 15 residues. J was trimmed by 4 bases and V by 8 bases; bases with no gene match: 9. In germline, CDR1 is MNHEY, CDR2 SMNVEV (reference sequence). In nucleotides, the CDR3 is TGTGCCAGCTCTTGGCCGGGACAGGGGGTCACTGAAGCTTTCTTT. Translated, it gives CASSWPGQGVTEAFF.